These 27 T cell receptor beta chains share one sample of origin, sequenced in a study of blood T cell repertoires in COVID-19 (dated by TCRdb to 2020 to 2021). Receptor libraries were prepared by the immunoSEQ multiplex PCR assay. This immuneACCESS table, as held by TCRdb, lists in-frame sequences with V and J called but not all clones. Of the missing ones, under half trace to an unresolved V gene in checked studies; the others have no known cause. In this sample the table shows some 260,000 clones, roughly 82% of which occur a single time. Of the sample, approximately 4.9% is held by the ten largest clones. Sequenced input: peripheral blood. These receptors came from a woman of 80 years or more with active or convalescent COVID-19.

This rearrangement joins TRBV5-1 to TRBJ2-3; 8 bases are a match to TRBD1. Per germline, CDR1 SGHRS and CDR2 YFSETQ. The trim removed 3 bases at V and 3 bases at J, leaving 12 bases unmatched. The CDR3 has 17 amino acids. CDR3 loop: CASSSHLDRGGTDTQYF. For the CDR3, the DNA is TGCGCCAGCAGCTCTCACCTCGACAGGGGCGGTACAGATACGCAGTATTTT.

Comments on this clone: The same CDR3 can be traced to other DNA sequences in this sample. The rearrangement links TRBV12-3 or TRBV12-4 to TRBJ1-5, with D unresolved. V gave up 6 bases and J gave up 4 bases, with 7 bases separating them. CDR3 length: 12 residues. Here the CDR3 reads CASSLLNQPQHF. The CDR3 DNA sequence: TGTGCCAGCAGCCTCCTAAATCAGCCCCAGCATTTT.

The gene calls are TRBV30 and TRBJ1-1; weak D call: TRBD1 (5 bases). Trimming removed 0 bases at V and 6 bases at J, with 14 bases between. The germline V gene encodes CDR1 GTSNPN and CDR2 SVGIG (reference sequence). The CDR3 runs 14 residues. The CDR3 loop is CAWSVRGGRPEAFF. The DNA for the CDR3 is TGTGCCTGGAGTGTAAGGGGAGGTAGGCCTGAAGCTTTCTTT.

The V gene is TRBV28, the J gene TRBJ1-2, with D possibly being TRBD1 (6 bases). The germline gives CDR1 MDHEN, CDR2 SYDVKM. The CDR3 sequence is 15 residues long. Trimming stripped 4 bases from V and 2 bases from J, with 14 bases between. The CDR3 protein is CASSSPGTKNYGYTF. CDR3 sequence (DNA): TGTGCCAGCAGTTCACCCGGGACAAAGAACTATGGCTACACCTTC.

This clone showed up just once. The rearrangement joins TRBV6-4 to TRBJ1-5, with D possibly TRBD1 on 6 matching bases. V was shortened by 0 bases and J by 9 bases, with 9 bases between the two germline ends. The CDR3 runs 13 residues. Germline lookup yields CDR1 MRHNA and CDR2 SNTAGT. The CDR3 here is CASSDSRGGPQHF. The CDR3, as DNA: TGTGCCAGCAGTGACTCCAGGGGTGGGCCCCAGCATTTT.

This chain joins TRBV20-1 and TRBJ2-2; 9 positions match TRBD1. Germline V gene lookup returns CDR1 DFQATT and CDR2 SNEGSKA (reference sequence). The length of the CDR3 is 16 residues. V dropped 3 bases and J dropped 6; count of bases not matched to a gene: 11. The CDR3 bases are TGCAGTGCTAGTCAAGGCCCGGACAGGGGACCCGGGGAGCTGTTTTTT. Its protein product is CSASQGPDRGPGELFF.

The V call is TRBV2, the J call TRBJ1-1; tentative D call: TRBD1 (5 bases). Germline CDR1 SNHLY, CDR2 FYNNEI. The V end was cut by 1 base, the J end by 8 bases, with 11 bases between. This CDR3 has 13 residues. The CDR3 protein is CASSEVGGAEAFF. The DNA for the CDR3 is TGTGCCAGCAGTGAAGTAGGAGGGGCGGAAGCTTTCTTT.

The genes are TRBV10-3 and TRBJ1-2; no clear D gene. The CDR3 sequence is 14 residues long. CDR1 and CDR2 from the germline V gene are ENHRY and SYGVKD. V was shortened by 2 bases and J by 8 bases, with 15 bases between the two germline ends. CDR3 sequence: CAISESGRGRGYTF. CDR3 coding DNA: TGTGCCATCAGTGAGAGCGGCCGAGGTCGGGGCTACACCTTC.

This clone was seen a few times. The V call is TRBV12-3 or TRBV12-4, the J call TRBJ1-2; 7 bases are shared with TRBD1. The ends lost 7 bases at V and 7 bases at J; junction bases unmatched: 9. This CDR3 spans 13 amino acids. This CDR3 is CASTSRQGFGYTF. Here the CDR3 DNA reads TGTGCCAGCACCTCGAGACAGGGCTTTGGCTACACCTTC.

The chain has TRBV6-6 and TRBJ1-2; D is undetermined. Trimming left V 8 bases short and J 0 bases short, with 16 bases between. This CDR3 region has 15 residues. The germline V gene encodes CDR1 MNHNY and CDR2 SVGAGI (reference sequence). Here the CDR3 DNA reads TGTGCCAGCGTGGCAGGTCGAGGGTCTAACTATGGCTACACCTTC. It translates to CASVAGRGSNYGYTF.

The chain joins TRBV5-1 to TRBJ1-1; 9 bases match TRBD1. The junction had 10 bases not matched to a gene; V was cut back by 3 bases and J by 4 bases. The CDR3 covers 16 residues. Germline V gives CDR1 SGHRS, CDR2 YFSETQ. CDR3 region: CASSSQPGTGSTEAFF. CDR3 DNA sequence: TGCGCCAGCAGCTCACAGCCCGGGACAGGGTCCACTGAAGCTTTCTTT.

In DNA form, the CDR3 reads TGTGCCAGCAGTTTAACGGGGGGCAATCAGCCCCAGCATTTT. Translating it yields CASSLTGGNQPQHF. The chain couples TRBV28 to TRBJ1-5; possibly TRBD1 for D (5 bases). Germline V gives CDR1 MDHEN, CDR2 SYDVKM. This CDR3 contains 14 residues. V was trimmed by 2 bases and J by 2 bases, leaving 7 bases between them.

This clone has more than one count but fewer than ten. This sequence joins TRBV18 and TRBJ2-7; 7 nucleotides line up with TRBD2. This CDR3 is built from 16 residues. Germline V lookup: CDR1 KGHSH, CDR2 LQKENI. V gave up 2 bases and J gave up 7 bases; unmatched junction bases: 14. Here the CDR3 reads CASSPSTAGPLGEQYF. CDR3 nucleotides: TGTGCCAGCTCACCATCTACAGCGGGGCCCCTGGGGGAGCAGTACTTC.

The gene calls are TRBV10-3 and TRBJ1-2; 8 bases are shared with TRBD1. After removal of 8 bases from V and 2 bases from J, the junction contained 1 base not matched to a gene. Germline lookup yields CDR1 ENHRY and CDR2 SYGVKD. The CDR3 sequence is 12 residues long. The CDR3 sequence: CAIWTGNYGYTF. CDR3 DNA sequence: TGTGCCATCTGGACAGGGAACTATGGCTACACCTTC.

This clone was detected a few times. V usage is TRBV2 and J usage is TRBJ1-2, with D hard to call. This CDR3 is 11 amino acids long. V dropped 3 bases and J dropped 5 bases, with 4 bases sitting between them. CDR1 and CDR2 from the germline V gene are SNHLY and FYNNEI. This CDR3 is CASSDRYGYTF. CDR3 bases: TGTGCCAGCAGTGATCGTTATGGCTACACCTTC.

The gene calls are TRBV24-1 and TRBJ2-5, with D perhaps matching TRBD2 (7 bases). Germline CDR1 KGHDR, CDR2 SFDVKD. CDR3 length equals 16 residues. V lost 4 bases and J 5 bases, leaving 19 bases between the germline ends. The CDR3 coding sequence is TGTGCCACCAGTGAGGGGGGGGGCAGGGAACTCGAGACCCAGTACTTC. This codes for CATSEGGGRELETQYF.

The chain employs TRBV15 and TRBJ1-1; no reliable D call. This CDR3 has 14 amino acids. Germline V lookup: CDR1 LNHNV, CDR2 YYDKDF (reference sequence). Trimming left V 1 base short and J 0 bases short, with 6 bases between. For the CDR3, the DNA is TGTGCCACCAGCAGAGCAGCGGTGAACACTGAAGCTTTCTTT. Protein sequence: CATSRAAVNTEAFF.

This clone was observed a few times. This chain uses TRBV27 with TRBJ2-7; D perhaps matches TRBD1 (5 bases). The germline V gene has CDR1 MNHEY and CDR2 SMNVEV (reference sequence). The length of the CDR3 is 13 residues. V was trimmed by 9 bases and J by 0 bases, leaving 12 bases between them. CDR3 in DNA: TGTGCCAGATCAACGACAGCCTCCTACGAGCAGTACTTC. Translation: CARSTTASYEQYF.

In this sample, this clone turned up once. The chain employs TRBV2 and TRBJ2-2; possible D gene TRBD2, 5 bases. CDR3 size: 14 residues. The germline V and J ends were trimmed by 7 bases and 6 bases, with 15 bases remaining between them. Germline V gene lookup returns CDR1 SNHLY and CDR2 FYNNEI. CDR3 DNA sequence: TGTGCCAGCACTAAGACGAACGGGGCCGGGGAGCTGTTTTTT. Translation gives CASTKTNGAGELFF.

This clone has more than one count but fewer than ten. The rearrangement uses TRBV13 and TRBJ1-4; D might be TRBD1 (6 bases). With 5 bases removed from V and 0 bases from J, the gap between germline ends came to 16 bases. The CDR3 contains 17 residues. The germline V gene has CDR1 PRHDT and CDR2 FYEKMQ (reference sequence). CDR3 in amino acids: CASSEHGTSATNEKLFF. DNA for the CDR3: TGTGCCAGCAGCGAGCACGGGACATCCGCAACTAATGAAAAACTGTTTTTT.

V gene TRBV6-2 or TRBV6-3 combines with J gene TRBJ1-5; 11 bases fit TRBD1. Per germline, CDR1 MNHEY and CDR2 SVGEGT. The J segment lost 6 bases and the V segment lost 7 bases, leaving 8 bases of the junction unmatched. The CDR3 has 15 amino acids. CDR3 sequence: CASTPDRGRSQPQHF. The CDR3 bases are TGTGCCAGCACCCCGGACAGGGGGCGAAGTCAGCCCCAGCATTTT.

This chain uses TRBV24-1 with TRBJ2-1; TRBD2 is a possible D gene (5 bases). V lost 4 bases, J lost 0 bases, and 12 bases lay in between. The CDR3 runs 16 residues. Germline assignment: CDR1 KGHDR and CDR2 SFDVKD. CDR3 protein: CATSDQGLSSYNEQFF. In nucleotides, the CDR3 is TGTGCCACCAGTGACCAAGGACTGAGCTCCTACAATGAGCAGTTCTTC.

This chain joins TRBV5-1 and TRBJ2-3; TRBD1 matches 7 bases. V lost 5 bases and J lost 2; bases outside the gene matches: 11. CDR1 is SGHRS, CDR2 YFSETQ, per germline. The CDR3 length is 16 residues. CDR3 residues: CASSIQGTVVTDTQYF. CDR3 bases: TGCGCCAGCAGTATACAGGGGACGGTTGTCACAGATACGCAGTATTTT.

There are a few counts of this clone. The chain is built from TRBV5-1 and TRBJ1-2; TRBD1 is a possible D gene (6 bases). Trimming pared 5 bases from V and 4 bases from J, leaving 12 bases between. Germline-derived CDR1 and CDR2 are SGHRS and YFSETQ. The CDR3 extends over 13 amino acids. The CDR3 DNA is TGCGCCAGCAGAACAGGGACGACCTATGGCTACACCTTC. It encodes CASRTGTTYGYTF.

The V and J genes are TRBV28 and TRBJ2-7; 9 bases align to TRBD1. Germline V CDR1 and CDR2: MDHEN, SYDVKM. J lost 1 base, V lost 5 bases, and 6 bases had no gene match. The CDR3 consists of 15 residues. The CDR3 DNA reads as TGTGCCAGCAGTAGACCGGGACAGGGTTCCTACGAGCAGTACTTC. Protein sequence: CASSRPGQGSYEQYF.

The genes are TRBV28 and TRBJ1-1; D not certain. Germline assignment: CDR1 MDHEN and CDR2 SYDVKM. The V end was cut by 2 bases, the J end by 1 base, with 14 bases between. This CDR3 has 16 amino acids. The CDR3 DNA reads TGTGCCAGCAGTTTAACTAAGGTGATTGGGAACACTGAAGCTTTCTTT. Protein sequence: CASSLTKVIGNTEAFF. The full variable domain, in which reference TRBV28 and TRBJ1-1 provide the parts outside the CDR3, is DVKVTQSSRYLVKRTGEKVFLECVQDMDHENMFWYRQDPGLGLRLIYFSYDVKMKEKGDIPEGYSVSREKKERFSLILESASTNQTSMYLCASSLTKVIGNTEAFFGQGTRLTVV.

This chain joins TRBV13 and TRBJ1-1; D unclear. The CDR3 is 13 residues long. V lost 1 base and J lost 0, with 3 bases in between. Germline CDR1 reads PRHDT; CDR2 reads FYEKMQ (reference sequence). This CDR3 is CASSLALNTEAFF. CDR3 in DNA: TGTGCCAGCAGCTTAGCATTGAACACTGAAGCTTTCTTT. The whole variable domain, remainder taken from reference TRBV13 and TRBJ1-1, is AAGVIQSPRHLIKEKRETATLKCYPIPRHDTVYWYQQGPGQDPQFLISFYEKMQSDKGSIPDRFSAQQFSDYHSELNMSSLELGDSALYFCASSLALNTEAFFGQGTRLTVV.